The sequence of this TCR beta chain was determined in a study of T-cell reconstitution after alpha-beta-depleted transplantation in children. Deletions cut 6 bases from V and 7 bases from J, with 12 bases between. This CDR3 spans 13 amino acids. Per germline, CDR1 MNHEY and CDR2 SVGAGI. Preparation of the TCRbeta library involved a method that used unique molecular identifiers. Using its own MiXCR run on the PCR reads, TCRdb lists one record per CDR3 protein. The table has about 370,000 distinct CDR3 sequences, approximately 20% seen once; the top ten hold less than 4.5%. Source: PBMCs from the stem cell graft donor, taken from the stem cell graft. This receptor was obtained from a human donor who donated a stem cell graft to a child with acute myeloid leukemia. V usage is TRBV6-5 and J usage is TRBJ1-4; TRBD1 is a possible D gene (5 bases). For the CDR3, the DNA is TGTGCCAGCAGCTCCGCGGGGGGTGAAAAACTGTTTTTT. It specifies CASSSAGGEKLFF.